The entry below describes one TCR beta chain. This record comes from a study of blood T cell repertoires in COVID-19. Study-wide context: Samples came from the United States, Italy and Spain, spanning acute and convalescent COVID-19. Nucleic acid was either cDNA or gDNA, and it came from T cells, B-cell-depleted T cells, or PBMCs.

Authors' methods: Scientists estimated how many nucleated cells there were by amplifying reference gene primers. TCRdb keeps only in-frame clones here, not all; method: immunoSEQ multiplex PCR. V, J and clone size are taken as reported in that table, and D and trimming were inferred from the DNA itself. The top ten clones hold about 2.2% of a sample with approximately 300,000 clones, approximately 90% of them seen once. Trimming removed 0 bases at V and 1 base at J, with 10 bases between. Germline V gives CDR1 SNHLY, CDR2 FYNNEI. The CDR3 loop spans 16 amino acids. This TCR derives from a woman in her forties or fifties who had recovered from COVID-19. Sequencing used peripheral blood. J is TRBJ1-5 and V is TRBV2; D is ambiguous. The CDR3 sequence: CASSEAHSSSNQPQHF. DNA for the CDR3: TGTGCCAGCAGTGAAGCTCACTCCTCAAGCAATCAGCCCCAGCATTTT.